The clone carrying this T cell receptor (beta chain) was observed a single time. The germline V and J ends were trimmed by 6 bases and 8 bases, with 14 bases remaining between them. Per germline, CDR1 SNHLY and CDR2 FYNNEI. The CDR3 contains 13 residues. The sample belongs to a study of OX40 agonist ivuxolimab in advanced cancers. Study-wide context: An agonistic anti-OX40 (CD134) antibody, ivuxolimab, was used to treat the patients.

Sequencing was performed with immunoSEQ multiplex PCR; in TCRdb, only in-frame clones are kept and a portion is missing. Among almost 70,000 clones listed, around 91% were seen once. The rearrangement links TRBV2 to TRBJ2-4, with D perhaps TRBD2 (5 bases). Material: CD4+ or CD8+ T cells sorted from blood, obtained in a trial of the OX40 agonist ivuxolimab. The sequence derives from an adult with an advanced solid tumor such as melanoma, head and neck, liver or kidney cancer. Written as DNA, the CDR3 is TGTGCCAGCAGGATTCCGGCCGGGGACATTCAGTACTTC. Translated, it gives CASRIPAGDIQYF.